Presented here are 32 T cell receptor beta chains from one specimen sequenced in a study of blood T cell repertoires in COVID-19. Sequencing was performed with immunoSEQ multiplex PCR; in TCRdb, only in-frame clones are kept and a portion is missing. In the table there are about 360,000 clones, about 88% of which are singletons. The sequencing input was peripheral blood. These receptors all stem from a woman aged 55-70 years with COVID-19, enrolled during active disease.

The chain recombines TRBV11-3 with TRBJ2-5; maybe TRBD1 (6 bases). The CDR3 loop spans 15 amino acids. The germline V gene encodes CDR1 SGHNT and CDR2 YENEEA. V lost 2 bases, J lost 5 bases, and 15 bases lay in between. In nucleotides, the CDR3 is TGTGCCAGCAGCTTACTGGGGGTCCAGGGGGAGACCCAGTACTTC. This codes for CASSLLGVQGETQYF.

The chain employs TRBV10-1 and TRBJ2-3; 7 bases map to TRBD2. Looked up from germline, CDR1 is WNHNN and CDR2 is SYGVQD (reference sequence). Germline trimming cut 5 bases from V and 2 bases from J; bases unmatched to any gene: 7. The CDR3 has 15 residues. The CDR3, as DNA: TGCGCCAGCAGTCCATCCGCGGGGGTCACAGATACGCAGTATTTT. This sequence encodes CASSPSAGVTDTQYF.

This chain connects TRBV10-3 to TRBJ2-5; D might be TRBD1 (5 bases). V lost 7 bases to trimming and J lost 5 bases, with 20 bases between them. Germline CDR1 is ENHRY and CDR2 is SYGVKD. The CDR3 spans 15 residues. The DNA for the CDR3 is TGTGCCATCAATTGGAAACAGGAGAACCCGGAGACCCAGTACTTC. Amino acid sequence: CAINWKQENPETQYF.

The chain combines TRBV11-1 with TRBJ2-3; 8 positions agree with TRBD2. The germline gives CDR1 SGHAT, CDR2 FQDESV (reference sequence). With V trimmed by 6 bases and J by 5 bases, 10 bases remained unmatched. This CDR3 comprises 15 residues. CDR3 coding DNA: TGTGCCAGCAGGTCTGACGGGGGGGCCATAGATACGCAGTATTTT. This codes for CASRSDGGAIDTQYF.

The chain employs TRBV11-3 and TRBJ1-2, with TRBD1 matching 8 bases. Per germline, CDR1 SGHNT and CDR2 YENEEA. This CDR3 has 17 residues. The V and J ends lost 5 bases and 0 bases, in that order; junction bases with no gene match: 11. In DNA form, the CDR3 reads TGTGCCAGCAGCACAGGACAGGGTGAATGGGCTAACTATGGCTACACCTTC. This encodes CASSTGQGEWANYGYTF.

The CDR3, as DNA: TGTGCCAGCAGCTCTGGGACTAGCCGGGGATGGGGGAAGCAGTTCTTC. Translation gives CASSSGTSRGWGKQFF. The chain couples TRBV7-3 to TRBJ2-1; 9 bases map to TRBD2. Looked up from germline, CDR1 is SGHTA and CDR2 is FQGTGA. Unmatched junction bases numbered 15, after V lost 4 bases and J lost 11 bases. The CDR3 has 16 residues.

This chain connects TRBV2 to TRBJ1-5, with a weak D call TRBD1 (5 bases). Germline CDR1 reads SNHLY; CDR2 reads FYNNEI. Trimming left V 10 bases short and J 1 base short, with 20 bases between. The CDR3 runs to 16 residues. The CDR3 is CAIGGESGVSNQPQHF. CDR3 in DNA: TGTGCCATCGGAGGGGAATCGGGGGTGAGCAATCAGCCCCAGCATTTT.

The chain has TRBV2 and TRBJ2-7, with D maybe TRBD1 (5 bases). Per germline, CDR1 SNHLY and CDR2 FYNNEI. Trimming took 0 bases from V and 2 from J, leaving 8 bases between them. There are 14 residues in the CDR3. CDR3: CASSEAGHTYEQYF. CDR3 in DNA: TGTGCCAGCAGTGAAGCTGGACATACCTACGAGCAGTACTTC.

The V call is TRBV6-5, the J call TRBJ2-7, with a tentative D call TRBD2 (7 bases). The CDR3 length is 13 residues. Germline V gives CDR1 MNHEY, CDR2 SVGAGI. V was cut by 5 bases and J by 5 bases, with 13 bases left in between. Here the CDR3 reads CASSRRGADEQYF. The CDR3 nucleotides are TGTGCCAGCAGTCGACGGGGGGCGGACGAGCAGTACTTC.

The genes are TRBV9 and TRBJ2-1; D might be TRBD2 (5 bases). The CDR3 totals 16 residues. The ends were cut back, 3 bases at V and 5 bases at J, with 18 bases in the middle. Germline CDR1 SGDLS, CDR2 YYNGEE. For the CDR3, the DNA is TGTGCCAGCAGCGGCCGACCGCCGGGATTGCACAATGAGCAGTTCTTC. Translated, it gives CASSGRPPGLHNEQFF.

For this clone: Other nucleotide sequences in the sample specify the same CDR3. The gene calls are TRBV5-1 and TRBJ1-1; TRBD1 aligns across 10 bases. V shed 3 bases, J shed 5 bases, and the junction held 4 bases outside the gene matches. This CDR3 is built from 14 residues. CDR1 and CDR2 from the germline V gene are SGHRS and YFSETQ. CDR3 nucleotide sequence: TGCGCCAGCAGCTCGACAGGGGGCCGAACTGAAGCTTTCTTT. Amino acids: CASSSTGGRTEAFF.

V is TRBV29-1 and J is TRBJ2-3; perhaps TRBD1 as D (5 bases). V was cut by 5 bases and J by 1 base, with 13 bases left in between. CDR1 and CDR2 from the germline V gene are SQVTM and ANQGSEA. CDR3 length: 14 residues. The CDR3 region has the DNA TGCAGCGTTCATCTGGGGCAAGGCACAGATACGCAGTATTTT. Protein product: CSVHLGQGTDTQYF.

In DNA, the CDR3 is TGCAGTGCTAACGAAGACTGGGGCTACACCTTC. Its protein is CSANEDWGYTF. V gene TRBV20-1 combines with J gene TRBJ1-2; no firm D call. The V end was cut by 4 bases, the J end by 8 bases, with 11 bases between. Per germline, CDR1 DFQATT and CDR2 SNEGSKA (reference sequence). The CDR3 loop spans 11 amino acids.

This chain joins TRBV30 and TRBJ1-1; D is uncertain. Trimming took off 5 bases at V and 5 bases at J, with 15 bases between the two ends. This CDR3 comprises 13 residues. Germline V CDR1 and CDR2: GTSNPN, SVGIG (reference sequence). The CDR3: CAWAGLSGTEAFF. CDR3 bases: TGTGCCTGGGCCGGACTCTCTGGGACTGAAGCTTTCTTT.

The V and J genes are TRBV7-8 and TRBJ1-1; TRBD1 might be the D (6 bases). Germline CDR1 reads SGHVS; CDR2 reads FQNEAQ. This CDR3 contains 14 residues. V lost 3 bases and J 5 bases, leaving 13 bases between the germline ends. CDR3 protein: CASSFAQGITEAFF. The CDR3, as DNA: TGTGCCAGCAGCTTTGCACAGGGAATAACTGAAGCTTTCTTT.

This chain uses TRBV6-5 with TRBJ1-1; no clear D. The length of the CDR3 is 15 residues. Trimming removed 0 bases at V and 3 bases at J, with 11 bases between. Germline CDR1 reads MNHEY; CDR2 reads SVGAGI. The CDR3 region has the DNA TGTGCCAGCAGTTACTCCGGGGAGTCGGACACTGAAGCTTTCTTT. Protein: CASSYSGESDTEAFF.

The chain couples TRBV6-6 to TRBJ1-1; D is ambiguous. V dropped 11 bases and J dropped 1 base, with 11 bases sitting between them. Germline values: CDR1 MNHNY, CDR2 SVGAGI (reference sequence). The CDR3 is 12 amino acids. The CDR3 here is CAGGDGNTEAFF. CDR3 coding DNA: TGTGCCGGAGGAGACGGGAACACTGAAGCTTTCTTT.

The chain recombines TRBV21-1 with TRBJ2-2; the table's D call TRBD1 went unverified against the DNA. TRBV21-1 is listed as a pseudogene. The CDR3 runs to 18 residues. The CDR3 DNA follows: TGTGCCAGCAGCAAAAGGGGGGTGGAGGGGGCTTTTACCGGGGAGCTGTTTTTT. This sequence encodes CASSKRGVEGAFTGELFF.

This chain joins TRBV19 and TRBJ1-3; possible D gene TRBD1, 6 bases. Trimming cost V 5 bases and J 1 base, with 9 bases left between them. The CDR3 has 14 amino acids. Germline-derived CDR1 and CDR2 are LNHDA and SQIVND (reference sequence). The CDR3 bases are TGTGCCAGTAGTTGGGGGACATCTGGAAACACCATATATTTT. This encodes CASSWGTSGNTIYF.

Details on this clone: Other DNA sequences within the sample encode an identical CDR3. The chain carries TRBV5-1 and TRBJ2-1; no firm D call. Germline lookup yields CDR1 SGHRS and CDR2 YFSETQ. The CDR3 is 14 amino acids. Trimming stripped 4 bases from V and 0 bases from J, with 8 bases between. CDR3 sequence: CASSLPSSYNEQFF. Here the CDR3 DNA reads TGCGCCAGCAGCCTCCCTAGCTCCTACAATGAGCAGTTCTTC.

This clone was picked up one time. The chain combines TRBV7-9 with TRBJ1-1; D unclear. CDR1 is SEHNR, CDR2 FQNEAQ, per germline (reference sequence). V lost 0 bases to trimming and J lost 1 base, with 3 bases between them. The CDR3 covers 13 residues. The CDR3 here is CASSLARNTEAFF. The CDR3 coding sequence is TGTGCCAGCAGCTTAGCCAGGAACACTGAAGCTTTCTTT.

The chain employs TRBV13 and TRBJ2-7; D gene uncertain. This CDR3 has 13 amino acids. V was shortened by 1 base and J by 3 bases, with 7 bases between the two germline ends. Germline values: CDR1 PRHDT, CDR2 FYEKMQ (reference sequence). CDR3 DNA: TGTGCCAGCAGCTTAGTCGGTTTCTACGAGCAGTACTTC. Amino acids: CASSLVGFYEQYF.

The rearrangement uses TRBV6-4 and TRBJ1-2; D gene unclear. The CDR3 spans 14 residues. Germline V gene data show CDR1 as MRHNA and CDR2 as SNTAGT. V was trimmed by 6 bases and J by 0 bases, leaving 11 bases between them. The CDR3 spells CASRPTVTNYGYTF. For the CDR3, the DNA is TGTGCCAGCAGACCCACAGTGACTAACTATGGCTACACCTTC.

The rearrangement uses TRBV5-5 and TRBJ1-1; D is perhaps TRBD1 (5 bases). This CDR3 region has 15 residues. V gave up 6 bases and J gave up 0 bases, with 15 bases separating them. Germline CDR1 and CDR2: SGHKS and YYEKEE (reference sequence). The CDR3 here is CASNRGGSMNTEAFF. The CDR3 DNA follows: TGTGCCAGCAATCGCGGGGGGAGTATGAACACTGAAGCTTTCTTT.

This clone showed up just a few times. This chain connects TRBV2 to TRBJ2-1; 7 nucleotides align to TRBD1. This CDR3 region has 17 residues. The trim removed 3 bases at V and 0 bases at J, leaving 8 bases unmatched. Germline loops: CDR1 SNHLY, CDR2 FYNNEI. CDR3 amino acids: CASSDLLGQSSYNEQFF. The CDR3 region has the DNA TGTGCCAGCAGTGACCTTCTGGGACAGAGCTCCTACAATGAGCAGTTCTTC.

V is TRBV27 and J is TRBJ2-3, with D uncertain. The V end lost 3 bases, the J end lost 4 bases, and 5 bases lay between the germline ends. Per germline, CDR1 MNHEY and CDR2 SMNVEV (reference sequence). The CDR3 is 12 amino acids. CDR3 bases: TGTGCCAGCAGTTTCTATTCAGATACGCAGTATTTT. It codes for CASSFYSDTQYF.

V is TRBV11-3 and J is TRBJ1-5; 8 bases are a match to TRBD1. V was pared by 5 bases and J by 7 bases, with 7 bases of the junction left unmatched. The CDR3 totals 14 residues. CDR1 and CDR2 (germline): SGHNT, YENEEA. In DNA form, the CDR3 reads TGTGCCAGCAGCCCCAGACAGGGGTGGCAGCCCCAGCATTTT. Residues: CASSPRQGWQPQHF.

V gene TRBV10-3 combines with J gene TRBJ1-3, with 9 bases matching TRBD1. From germline, CDR1 is ENHRY and CDR2 SYGVKD. This CDR3 contains 14 residues. The V segment lost 4 bases and the J segment 2 bases; nucleotides outside the gene matches: 0. CDR3 sequence (DNA): TGTGCCATCAGTGGGACAGGGGCTGGAAACACCATATATTTT. Its protein product is CAISGTGAGNTIYF.

This rearrangement joins TRBV5-4 to TRBJ2-1; D is ambiguous. The CDR3 covers 16 residues. CDR1 is SGHNT, CDR2 YYREEE, per germline (reference sequence). The V gene lost 0 bases and the J gene lost 1 base, with 11 bases spanning the gap. CDR3 residues: CASSLGSANSYNEQFF. DNA for the CDR3: TGTGCCAGCAGCTTGGGGAGCGCGAATTCCTACAATGAGCAGTTCTTC.

The V and J genes are TRBV11-3 and TRBJ2-7, with D tentatively TRBD1 (5 bases). V was clipped by 4 bases and J by 3 bases, with 25 bases between them. The germline gives CDR1 SGHNT, CDR2 YENEEA. The length of the CDR3 is 18 residues. The DNA for the CDR3 is TGTGCCAGCAGCTACCCACTCCTCGACAGCTCCCACCGCTACGAGCAGTACTTC. Protein sequence: CASSYPLLDSSHRYEQYF.

The J gene is TRBJ2-7, the V gene TRBV14, with 10 bases that match TRBD1. This CDR3 comprises 16 residues. In germline, CDR1 is SGHDN, CDR2 FVKESK. Trimming took 4 bases from V and 7 from J; bases not matched to a gene: 13. The CDR3 protein is CASSPAAGQGLGEQYF. In nucleotides, the CDR3 is TGTGCCAGCAGCCCTGCGGCGGGACAGGGGTTGGGGGAGCAGTACTTC.

The J gene is TRBJ2-2, the V gene TRBV5-1; TRBD1 aligns across 10 bases. Germline lookup yields CDR1 SGHRS and CDR2 YFSETQ. Trimming at V came to 0 bases and at J to 7 bases, leaving 9 bases not matched to a gene. This CDR3 contains 17 residues. The CDR3 is CASSLGQGALENGELFF. The DNA for the CDR3 is TGCGCCAGCAGCTTGGGACAGGGGGCGCTGGAAAACGGGGAGCTGTTTTTT.